This T cell receptor beta chain originates from a study of shared clonotypes between healthy human individuals. The authors loaded about 200 ng DNA, 28,000 or so T cell genomes, into sorted-subset replicate PCRs. Original methodology: There were no quality scores in the junction-only immunoSEQ sequences, so filtering differed. Sequencing used immunoSEQ multiplex PCR; TCRdb keeps in-frame clones, though not all of them. V, J and clone size reflect that table, while D and trimming were determined from the DNA. The sample lists around 2.1 million clones; under 97% were seen once. Everyone who donated was a Caucasian adult who lived in Nashville, Tennessee. The V end lost 0 bases, the J end lost 13 bases, and 16 bases lay between the germline ends. The CDR3 runs to 14 residues. CDR1 ENHRY and CDR2 SYGVKD come from the germline V gene. Broader study findings: Generation probabilities were higher for clonotypes shared across all four sorted-subset donors than for unshared ones.

On this clone: Its cognate antigen is unknown.

This receptor was identified in a man aged 18 to 29 in good health. The V and J genes are TRBV10-3 and TRBJ2-1; unclear D gene. The material sequenced was naive CD4+ T cells sorted from blood. The subset here: CD45RA+ positively selected. CDR3 DNA sequence: TGTGCCATCAGTGAGTCTCCCTACCCAGAGGCTCAGTTCTTC. As protein: CAISESPYPEAQFF.